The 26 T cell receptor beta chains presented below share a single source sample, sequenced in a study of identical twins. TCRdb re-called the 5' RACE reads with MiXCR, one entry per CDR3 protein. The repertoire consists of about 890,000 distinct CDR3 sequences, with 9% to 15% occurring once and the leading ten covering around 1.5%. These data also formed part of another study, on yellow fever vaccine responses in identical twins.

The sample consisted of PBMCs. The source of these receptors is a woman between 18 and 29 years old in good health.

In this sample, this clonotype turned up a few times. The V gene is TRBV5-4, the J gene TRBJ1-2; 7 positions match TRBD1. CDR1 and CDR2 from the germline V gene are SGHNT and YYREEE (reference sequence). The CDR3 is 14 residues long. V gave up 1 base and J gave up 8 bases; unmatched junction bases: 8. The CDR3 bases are TGTGCCAGCAGCTTGCTAGGGGACAGTCGCGGCTACACCTTC. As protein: CASSLLGDSRGYTF.

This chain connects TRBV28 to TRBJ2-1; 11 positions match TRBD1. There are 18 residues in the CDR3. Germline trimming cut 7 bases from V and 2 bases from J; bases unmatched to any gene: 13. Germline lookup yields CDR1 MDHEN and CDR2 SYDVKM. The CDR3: CASNRADRTGGAYNEQFF. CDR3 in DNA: TGTGCCAGCAACCGGGCGGATCGGACAGGGGGCGCCTACAATGAGCAGTTCTTC.

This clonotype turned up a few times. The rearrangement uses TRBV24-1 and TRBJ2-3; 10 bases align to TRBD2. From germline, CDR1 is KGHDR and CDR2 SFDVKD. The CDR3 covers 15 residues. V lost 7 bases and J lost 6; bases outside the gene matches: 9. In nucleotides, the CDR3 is TGTGCCACCAGCCACCCAGCGGGAGGGCCCGATACGCAGTATTTT. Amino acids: CATSHPAGGPDTQYF.

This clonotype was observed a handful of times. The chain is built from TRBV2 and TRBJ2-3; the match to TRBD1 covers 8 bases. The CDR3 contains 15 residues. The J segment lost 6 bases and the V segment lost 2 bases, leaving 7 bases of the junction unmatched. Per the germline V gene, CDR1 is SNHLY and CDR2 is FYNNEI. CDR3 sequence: CASSEQGARSDTQYF. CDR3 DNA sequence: TGTGCCAGCAGTGAACAGGGGGCGCGATCGGATACGCAGTATTTT.

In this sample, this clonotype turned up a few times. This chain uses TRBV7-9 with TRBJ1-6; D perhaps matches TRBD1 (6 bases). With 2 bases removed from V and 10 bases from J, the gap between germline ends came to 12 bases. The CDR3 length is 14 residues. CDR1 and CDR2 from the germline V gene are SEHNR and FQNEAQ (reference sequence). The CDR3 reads CASSLRQANSPLHF. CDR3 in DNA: TGTGCCAGCAGCTTAAGACAGGCTAACTCACCCCTCCACTTT.

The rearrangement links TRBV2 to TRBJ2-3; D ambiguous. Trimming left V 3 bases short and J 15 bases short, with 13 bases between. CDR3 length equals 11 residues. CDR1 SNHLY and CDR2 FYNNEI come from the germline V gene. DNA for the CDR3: TGTGCCAGCAGTGACGAGTTTACTACCTATTTT. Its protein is CASSDEFTTYF.

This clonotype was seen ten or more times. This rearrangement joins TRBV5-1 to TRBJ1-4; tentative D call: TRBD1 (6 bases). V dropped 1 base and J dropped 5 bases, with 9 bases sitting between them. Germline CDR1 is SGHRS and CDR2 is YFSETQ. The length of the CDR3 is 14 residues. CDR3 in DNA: TGCGCCAGCAGCTTGAACAGGGTGAATGAAAAACTGTTTTTT. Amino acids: CASSLNRVNEKLFF.

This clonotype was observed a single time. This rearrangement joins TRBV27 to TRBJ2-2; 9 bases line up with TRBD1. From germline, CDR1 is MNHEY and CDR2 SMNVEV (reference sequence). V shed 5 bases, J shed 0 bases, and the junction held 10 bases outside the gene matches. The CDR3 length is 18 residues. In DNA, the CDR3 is TGTGCCAGCAGTAGGACAGGGGTCATGTTCGCGAACACCGGGGAGCTGTTTTTT. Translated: CASSRTGVMFANTGELFF.

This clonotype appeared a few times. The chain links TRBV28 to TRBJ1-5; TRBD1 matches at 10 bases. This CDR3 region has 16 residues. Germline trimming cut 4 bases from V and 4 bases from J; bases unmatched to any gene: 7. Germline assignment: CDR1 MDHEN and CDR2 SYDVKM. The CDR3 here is CASSSIRDRGNQPQHF. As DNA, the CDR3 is TGTGCCAGCAGTTCGATCCGGGACAGGGGAAATCAGCCCCAGCATTTT.

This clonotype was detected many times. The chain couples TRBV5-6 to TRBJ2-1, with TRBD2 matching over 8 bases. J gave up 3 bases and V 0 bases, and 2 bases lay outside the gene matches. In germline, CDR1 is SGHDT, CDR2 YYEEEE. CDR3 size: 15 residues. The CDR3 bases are TGTGCCAGCAGCTTGGACAGCGGGGGCTACAATGAGCAGTTCTTC. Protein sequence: CASSLDSGGYNEQFF.

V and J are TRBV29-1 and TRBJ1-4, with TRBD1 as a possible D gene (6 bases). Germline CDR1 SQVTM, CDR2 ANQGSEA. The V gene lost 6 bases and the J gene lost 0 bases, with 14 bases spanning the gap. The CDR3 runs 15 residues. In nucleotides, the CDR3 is TGCAGCGTACAACAGGGTACCGCAACTAATGAAAAACTGTTTTTT. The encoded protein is CSVQQGTATNEKLFF.

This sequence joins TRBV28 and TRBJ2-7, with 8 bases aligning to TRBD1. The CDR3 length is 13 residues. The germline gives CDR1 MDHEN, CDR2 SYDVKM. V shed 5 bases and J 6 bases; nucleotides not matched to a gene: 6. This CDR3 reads CASSRTQGGEQYV. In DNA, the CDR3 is TGTGCCAGCAGTCGCACACAGGGGGGCGAGCAGTACGTC.

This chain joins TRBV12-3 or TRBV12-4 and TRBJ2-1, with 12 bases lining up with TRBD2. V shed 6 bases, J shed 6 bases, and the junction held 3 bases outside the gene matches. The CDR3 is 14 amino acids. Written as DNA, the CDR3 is TGTGCCAGCAGCCAGACTAGCGGGGGCAATGAGCAGTTCTTC. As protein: CASSQTSGGNEQFF.

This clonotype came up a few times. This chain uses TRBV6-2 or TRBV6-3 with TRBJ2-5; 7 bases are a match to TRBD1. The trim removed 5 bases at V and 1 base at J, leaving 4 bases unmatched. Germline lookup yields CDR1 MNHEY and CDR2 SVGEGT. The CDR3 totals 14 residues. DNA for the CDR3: TGTGCCAGCAGTCGGGGACAGATCCAAGAGACCCAGTACTTC. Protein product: CASSRGQIQETQYF.

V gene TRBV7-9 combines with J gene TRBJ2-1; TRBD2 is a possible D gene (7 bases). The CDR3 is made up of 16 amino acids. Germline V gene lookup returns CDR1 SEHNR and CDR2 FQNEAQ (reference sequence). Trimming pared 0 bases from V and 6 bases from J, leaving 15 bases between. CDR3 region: CASSLALGGAGNEQFF. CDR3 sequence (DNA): TGTGCCAGCAGCTTAGCGTTGGGGGGGGCAGGCAATGAGCAGTTCTTC.

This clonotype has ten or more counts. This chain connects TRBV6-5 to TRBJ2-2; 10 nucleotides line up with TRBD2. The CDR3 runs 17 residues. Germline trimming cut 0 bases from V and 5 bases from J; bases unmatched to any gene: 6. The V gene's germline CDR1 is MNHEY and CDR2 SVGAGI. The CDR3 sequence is CASSYSRLAGVTGELFF. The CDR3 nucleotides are TGTGCCAGCAGTTACTCGAGGCTAGCGGGAGTGACCGGGGAGCTGTTTTTT.

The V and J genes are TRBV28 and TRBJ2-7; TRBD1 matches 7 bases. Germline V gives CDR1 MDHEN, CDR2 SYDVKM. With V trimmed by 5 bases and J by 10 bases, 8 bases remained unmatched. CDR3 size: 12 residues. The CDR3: CASSVTGLEQYF. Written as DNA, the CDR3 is TGTGCCAGCAGTGTGACAGGGTTGGAACAGTACTTC.

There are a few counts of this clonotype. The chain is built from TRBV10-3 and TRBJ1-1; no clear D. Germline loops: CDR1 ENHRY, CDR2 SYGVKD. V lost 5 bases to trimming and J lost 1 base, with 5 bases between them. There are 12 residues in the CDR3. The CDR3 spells CAISRTNTEAFF. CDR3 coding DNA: TGTGCCATCAGTCGAACGAACACTGAAGCTTTCTTT.

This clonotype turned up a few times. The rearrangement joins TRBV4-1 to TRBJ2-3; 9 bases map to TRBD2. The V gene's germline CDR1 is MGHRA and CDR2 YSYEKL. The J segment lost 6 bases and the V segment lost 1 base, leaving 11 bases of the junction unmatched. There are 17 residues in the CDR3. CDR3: CASSQGDWREGRDTQYF. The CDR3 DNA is TGCGCCAGCAGCCAAGGAGACTGGCGGGAGGGCCGCGATACGCAGTATTTT.

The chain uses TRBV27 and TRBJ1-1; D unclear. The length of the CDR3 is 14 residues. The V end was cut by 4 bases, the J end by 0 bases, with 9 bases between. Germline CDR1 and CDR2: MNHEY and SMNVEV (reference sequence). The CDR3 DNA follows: TGTGCCAGCAGTTGGTCACAGCTGAACACTGAAGCTTTCTTT. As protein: CASSWSQLNTEAFF.

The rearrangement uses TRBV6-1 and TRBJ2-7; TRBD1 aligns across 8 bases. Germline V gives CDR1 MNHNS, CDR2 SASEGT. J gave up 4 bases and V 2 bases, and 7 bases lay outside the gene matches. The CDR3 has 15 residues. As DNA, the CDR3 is TGTGCCAGCAGTGAACGAGGGACAGGCCGTTACGAGCAGTACGTC. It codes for CASSERGTGRYEQYV.

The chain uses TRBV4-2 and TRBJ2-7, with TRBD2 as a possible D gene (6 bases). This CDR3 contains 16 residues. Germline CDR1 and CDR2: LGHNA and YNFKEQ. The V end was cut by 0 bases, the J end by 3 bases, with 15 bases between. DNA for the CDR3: TGTGCCAGCAGCCAAGATCAGGCTAGCGCCGGCTACGAGCAGTACTTC. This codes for CASSQDQASAGYEQYF.

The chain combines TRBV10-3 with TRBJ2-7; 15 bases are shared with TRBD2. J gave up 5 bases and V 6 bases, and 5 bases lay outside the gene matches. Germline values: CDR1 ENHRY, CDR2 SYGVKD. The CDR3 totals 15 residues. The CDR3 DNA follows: TGTGCCATCAGGGGGACTAGCGGGAGGTCCAACGAGCAGTACTTC. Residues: CAIRGTSGRSNEQYF.

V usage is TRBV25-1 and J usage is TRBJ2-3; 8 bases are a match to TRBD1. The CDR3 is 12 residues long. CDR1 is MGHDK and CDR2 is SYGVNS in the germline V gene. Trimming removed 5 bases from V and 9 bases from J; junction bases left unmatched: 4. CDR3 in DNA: TGTGCCAGCAGTTACCGACAGGGGACGCAGTATTTT. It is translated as CASSYRQGTQYF.

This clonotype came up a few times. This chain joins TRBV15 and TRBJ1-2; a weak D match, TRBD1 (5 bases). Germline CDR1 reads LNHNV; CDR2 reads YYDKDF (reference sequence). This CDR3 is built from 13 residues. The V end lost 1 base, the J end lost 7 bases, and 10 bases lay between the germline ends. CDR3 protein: CATSRVGRVGYTF. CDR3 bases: TGTGCCACCAGCAGAGTGGGCAGGGTTGGCTACACCTTC.

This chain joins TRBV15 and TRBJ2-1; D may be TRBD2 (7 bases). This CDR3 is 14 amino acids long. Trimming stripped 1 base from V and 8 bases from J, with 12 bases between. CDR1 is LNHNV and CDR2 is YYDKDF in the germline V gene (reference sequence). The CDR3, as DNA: TGTGCCACCAGCAGAGGGGGGGGGCCCGATGAGCAGTTCTTC. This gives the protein CATSRGGGPDEQFF.